One and the same sample provided the 16 T cell receptor beta chains below, sequenced in a study of early T cells in non-severe SARS-CoV-2 infection. Using its own MiXCR run on the 5' RACE reads, TCRdb lists one record per CDR3 protein. The top ten hold more than 6.5% of the sample, which has about 83,000 distinct CDR3 sequences, 12% seen once. Source material: whole blood. These receptors originate from an adult who was a healthcare worker with PCR-confirmed SARS-CoV-2 infection or an uninfected control (not recorded which).

This clonotype was observed a handful of times. V is TRBV7-9 and J is TRBJ1-2; TRBD1 might be the D (6 bases). The germline V gene encodes CDR1 SEHNR and CDR2 FQNEAQ (reference sequence). V lost 1 base, J lost 6 bases, and 15 bases lay in between. The CDR3 extends over 15 amino acids. The CDR3 DNA sequence: TGTGCCAGCAGCTTAGGGCCCCGGGGGGCGGATGGCTACACCTTC. Translating gives CASSLGPRGADGYTF.

The chain combines TRBV29-1 with TRBJ1-2; tentatively, D is TRBD1 (6 bases). Trimming shortened V by 4 bases and J by 4 bases, and 16 bases separated the two germline ends. The germline V gene has CDR1 SQVTM and CDR2 ANQGSEA. CDR3 length: 14 amino acids. This CDR3 is CSVGERDISYGYTF. CDR3 nucleotides: TGCAGCGTTGGGGAAAGGGACATTAGCTATGGCTACACCTTC.

Ten or more counts support this clonotype. The gene calls are TRBV12-3 or TRBV12-4 and TRBJ1-5; D gene unclear. This CDR3 is 12 amino acids long. V lost 6 bases and J 0 bases, leaving 3 bases between the germline ends. CDR3 bases: TGTGCCAGCAGCGGTAGCAATCAGCCCCAGCATTTT. Its translation is CASSGSNQPQHF.

This clonotype has only one observation. The chain recombines TRBV7-8 with TRBJ1-4; TRBD1 is a possible D gene (5 bases). The germline V and J ends were trimmed by 5 bases and 2 bases, with 9 bases remaining between them. Looked up from germline, CDR1 is SGHVS and CDR2 is FQNEAQ. The CDR3 has 14 amino acids. CDR3: CASSDRRTNEKLFF. In DNA form, the CDR3 reads TGTGCCAGCAGCGACAGAAGGACTAATGAAAAACTGTTTTTT. Full variable domain (rest looked up from reference TRBV7-8 and TRBJ1-4): GAGVSQSPRYKVAKRGQDVALRCDPISGHVSLFWYQQALGQGPEFLTYFQNEAQLDKSGLPSDRFFAERPEGSVSTLKIQRTQQEDSAVYLCASSDRRTNEKLFFGSGTQLSVL.

This clonotype appeared a few times. The V and J genes are TRBV5-4 and TRBJ2-1, with 14 bases identical to TRBD2. Germline trimming cut 4 bases from V and 3 bases from J; bases unmatched to any gene: 21. The CDR3 extends over 22 amino acids. CDR1 is SGHNT, CDR2 YYREEE, per germline (reference sequence). The CDR3 region is CASSLAGLAGDNRRRYYNEQFF. The CDR3 coding sequence is TGTGCCAGCAGCCTGGCGGGACTAGCGGGAGACAACCGAAGACGTTACTACAATGAGCAGTTCTTC.

The chain uses TRBV20-1 and TRBJ2-1; 8 nucleotides line up with TRBD2. CDR1 is DFQATT and CDR2 is SNEGSKA in the germline V gene (reference sequence). This CDR3 contains 17 residues. V was clipped by 1 base and J by 4 bases; unmatched bases: 12. The CDR3 bases are TGCAGTGCTAGAGCCCCCGGCGTAGCGGGGCATTACAATGAGCAGTTCTTC. Its translation is CSARAPGVAGHYNEQFF.

This clonotype was counted many times. V and J are TRBV5-5 and TRBJ2-6; D remains unclear. V lost 4 bases to trimming and J lost 6 bases, with 2 bases between them. The CDR3 covers 11 residues. Germline CDR1 is SGHKS and CDR2 is YYEKEE (reference sequence). The CDR3 DNA sequence: TGTGCCAGCAGCCTGGCCAACGTCCTGACTTTC. As protein: CASSLANVLTF.

This clonotype was seen a handful of times. The chain employs TRBV6-5 and TRBJ1-4; D uncertain. Trimming cost V 6 bases and J 6 bases, with 8 bases left between them. Per the germline V gene, CDR1 is MNHEY and CDR2 is SVGAGI. The CDR3 has 12 residues. The CDR3 region has the DNA TGTGCCAGCAGCCATCTGGATGAAAAACTGTTTTTT. Translated, it gives CASSHLDEKLFF.

This clonotype was counted many times. This sequence joins TRBV28 and TRBJ1-5; 9 nucleotides line up with TRBD1. V was clipped by 11 bases and J by 6 bases; unmatched bases: 2. Germline V gives CDR1 MDHEN, CDR2 SYDVKM. CDR3 size: 11 residues. The CDR3 loop is CAPTGGQPQHF. CDR3 sequence (DNA): TGTGCCCCGACAGGGGGTCAGCCCCAGCATTTT.

The chain is built from TRBV7-2 and TRBJ1-5; no firm D call. Per the germline V gene, CDR1 is SGHTA and CDR2 is FQGNSA. Trimming took 4 bases from V and 1 from J, leaving 5 bases between them. The CDR3 covers 13 residues. CDR3 sequence: CASSSRSNQPQHF. The CDR3 DNA follows: TGTGCCAGCAGCTCCCGGAGCAATCAGCCCCAGCATTTT.

This clonotype was counted ten times or more. The chain uses TRBV7-2 and TRBJ2-3; 8 bases agree with TRBD1. J lost 5 bases, V lost 0 bases, and 4 bases had no gene match. The CDR3 covers 15 residues. Germline V CDR1 and CDR2: SGHTA, FQGNSA. CDR3 DNA: TGTGCCAGCAGCTTAGCCTCACAGGGGGGAGATACGCAGTATTTT. It yields the protein CASSLASQGGDTQYF.

A word on this clonotype: A much larger clone lies a single base off, so this may be a read error. The V and J genes are TRBV10-3 and TRBJ1-2; D is ambiguous. The CDR3 is made up of 14 amino acids. Per the germline V gene, CDR1 is ENHRY and CDR2 is SYGVKD. The V gene lost 4 bases and the J gene lost 0 bases, with 9 bases spanning the gap. The CDR3 DNA reads as TGTGCCATCAGTGCCGGCCGGACTAACTATGGCTACACCTTC. Amino acid sequence: CAISAGRTNYGYTF.

As to this clonotype: At one boundary the junction diverges from the germline segment, which might be a read error. The rearrangement uses TRBV11-2 and TRBJ2-1; 11 bases are a match to TRBD2. Germline CDR1 and CDR2: SGHAT and FQNNGV. The CDR3 sequence is 16 residues long. The CDR3 region is CASSLEGTSGLNGQFF. CDR3 nucleotides: TGTGCCAGCAGCTTAGAGGGGACTAGCGGCCTCAATGGGCAGTTCTTC.

Ten or more counts support this clonotype. This chain uses TRBV6-1 with TRBJ1-2; unclear D gene. Germline V gives CDR1 MNHNS, CDR2 SASEGT. V was cut by 6 bases and J by 8 bases, with 16 bases left in between. CDR3 length: 13 residues. The CDR3 DNA is TGTGCCAGCAGATCGCATTCCCAGGAAGGCTACACCTTC. It is translated as CASRSHSQEGYTF.

The chain uses TRBV6-2 or TRBV6-3 and TRBJ2-5; D might be TRBD2 (5 bases). The germline V gene has CDR1 MNHEY and CDR2 SVGEGT. V was shortened by 3 bases and J by 4 bases, with 18 bases between the two germline ends. The CDR3 length is 16 residues. The CDR3 DNA reads as TGTGCCAGCAGTTATCCATTCCGAGACTACTCAGAGACCCAGTACTTC. Its translation: CASSYPFRDYSETQYF.

This clonotype occurred a few times. This chain uses TRBV6-5 with TRBJ1-1; D ambiguous. V was cut by 10 bases and J by 5 bases, with 17 bases left in between. The CDR3 sequence is 13 residues long. CDR1 and CDR2 (germline): MNHEY, SVGAGI. The CDR3, as DNA: TGTGCCAACCCGGAACGGGGAGGTACTGAAGCTTTCTTT. Its protein product is CANPERGGTEAFF.